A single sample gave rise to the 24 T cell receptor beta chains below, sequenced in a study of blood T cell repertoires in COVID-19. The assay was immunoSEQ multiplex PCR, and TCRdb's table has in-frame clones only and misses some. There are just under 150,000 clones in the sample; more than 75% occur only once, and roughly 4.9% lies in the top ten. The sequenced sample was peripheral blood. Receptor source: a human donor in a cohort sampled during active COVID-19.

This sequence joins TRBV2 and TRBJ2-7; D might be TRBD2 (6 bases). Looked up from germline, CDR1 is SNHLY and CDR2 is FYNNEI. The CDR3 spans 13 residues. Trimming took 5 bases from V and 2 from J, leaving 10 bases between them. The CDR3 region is CASSRDSTYEQYV. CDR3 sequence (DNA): TGTGCCAGCAGTAGGGACTCCACCTACGAGCAGTACGTC.

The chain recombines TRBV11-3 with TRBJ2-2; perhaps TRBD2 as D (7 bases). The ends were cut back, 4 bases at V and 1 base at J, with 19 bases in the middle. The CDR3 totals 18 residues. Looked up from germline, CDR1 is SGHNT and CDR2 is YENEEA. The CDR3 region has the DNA TGTGCCAGCAGCTCCTCCCTGGGGGGGCAAAGGAACACCGGGGAGCTGTTTTTT. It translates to CASSSSLGGQRNTGELFF.

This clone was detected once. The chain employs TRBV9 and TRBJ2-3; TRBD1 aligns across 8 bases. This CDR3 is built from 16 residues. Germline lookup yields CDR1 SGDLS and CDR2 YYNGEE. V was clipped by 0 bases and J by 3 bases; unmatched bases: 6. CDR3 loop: CASSVARTGSTDTQYF. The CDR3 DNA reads TGTGCCAGCAGCGTAGCCCGGACAGGGTCAACAGATACGCAGTATTTT.

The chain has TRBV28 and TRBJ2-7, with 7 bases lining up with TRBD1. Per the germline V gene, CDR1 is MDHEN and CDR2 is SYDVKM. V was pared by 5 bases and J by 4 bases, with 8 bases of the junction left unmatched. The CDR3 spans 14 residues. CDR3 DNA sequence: TGTGCCAGCAGTGCTCGACAGGGCCGATACGAGCAGTACTTC. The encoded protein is CASSARQGRYEQYF.

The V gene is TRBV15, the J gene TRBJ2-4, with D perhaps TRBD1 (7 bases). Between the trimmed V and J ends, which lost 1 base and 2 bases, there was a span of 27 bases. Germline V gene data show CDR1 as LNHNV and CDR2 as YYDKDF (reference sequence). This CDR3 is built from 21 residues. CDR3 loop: CATSRGPGGPLESASKNIQYF. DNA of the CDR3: TGTGCCACCAGCAGAGGCCCAGGGGGGCCTCTGGAGTCTGCATCCAAAAACATTCAGTACTTC.

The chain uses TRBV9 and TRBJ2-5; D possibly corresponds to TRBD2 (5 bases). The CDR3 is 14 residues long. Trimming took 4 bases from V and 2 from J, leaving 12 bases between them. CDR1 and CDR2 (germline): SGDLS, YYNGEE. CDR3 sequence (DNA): TGTGCCAGCAGCCCCTCCGGACTTCAAGAGACCCAGTACTTC. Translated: CASSPSGLQETQYF.

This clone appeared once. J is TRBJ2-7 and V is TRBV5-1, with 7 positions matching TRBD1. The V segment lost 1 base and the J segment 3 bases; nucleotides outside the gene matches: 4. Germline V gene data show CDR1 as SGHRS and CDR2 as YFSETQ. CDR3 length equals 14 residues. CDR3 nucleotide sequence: TGCGCCAGCAGCTTGAACAGGGGAAACTACGAGCAGTACTTC. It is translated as CASSLNRGNYEQYF.

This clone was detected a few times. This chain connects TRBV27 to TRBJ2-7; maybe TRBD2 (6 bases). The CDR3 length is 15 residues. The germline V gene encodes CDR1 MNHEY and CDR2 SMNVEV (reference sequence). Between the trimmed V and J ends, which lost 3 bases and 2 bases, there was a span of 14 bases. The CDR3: CASSFVGREAYEQYF. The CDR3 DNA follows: TGTGCCAGCAGTTTTGTCGGCAGGGAGGCCTACGAGCAGTACTTC.

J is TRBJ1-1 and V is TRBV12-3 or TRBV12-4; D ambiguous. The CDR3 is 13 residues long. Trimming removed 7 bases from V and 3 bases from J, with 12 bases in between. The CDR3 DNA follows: TGTGCCAGCACCCTGGATGAGGACACTGAAGCTTTCTTT. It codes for CASTLDEDTEAFF.

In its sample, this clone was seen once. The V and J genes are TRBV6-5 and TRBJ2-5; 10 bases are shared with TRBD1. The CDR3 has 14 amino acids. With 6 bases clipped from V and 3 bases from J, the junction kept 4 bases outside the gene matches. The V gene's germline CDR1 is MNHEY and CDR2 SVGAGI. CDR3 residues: CASRGGTGEETQYF. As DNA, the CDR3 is TGTGCCAGCAGGGGAGGGACAGGGGAAGAGACCCAGTACTTC.

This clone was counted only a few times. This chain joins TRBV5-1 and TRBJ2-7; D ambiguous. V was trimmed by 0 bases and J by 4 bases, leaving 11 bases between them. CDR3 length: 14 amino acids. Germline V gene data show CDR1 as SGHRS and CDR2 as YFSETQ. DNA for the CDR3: TGCGCCAGCAGCTTGGCTTCCAGGCTATACGAGCAGTACGTC. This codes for CASSLASRLYEQYV.

Here the CDR3 reads CASSLDGGAQETQYF. The DNA of the CDR3 is TGTGCCAGCAGCTTGGATGGCGGGGCCCAAGAGACCCAGTACTTC. This chain joins TRBV5-6 and TRBJ2-5; TRBD2 might be the D (6 bases). The CDR3 loop spans 15 amino acids. V lost 0 bases and J lost 1, with 10 bases in between. Looked up from germline, CDR1 is SGHDT and CDR2 is YYEEEE.

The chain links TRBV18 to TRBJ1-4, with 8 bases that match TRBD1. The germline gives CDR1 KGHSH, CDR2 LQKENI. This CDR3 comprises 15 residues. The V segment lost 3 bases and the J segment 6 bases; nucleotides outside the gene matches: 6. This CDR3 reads CASSPRTGSDEKLFF. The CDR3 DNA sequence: TGTGCCAGCTCACCGAGGACAGGGTCGGATGAAAAACTGTTTTTT.

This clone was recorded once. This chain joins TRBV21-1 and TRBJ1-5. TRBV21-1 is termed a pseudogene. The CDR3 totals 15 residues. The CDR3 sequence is CASSKGAGGHQPQHF. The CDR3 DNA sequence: TGTGCCAGCAGCAAAGGGGCGGGGGGCCATCAGCCCCAGCATTTT.

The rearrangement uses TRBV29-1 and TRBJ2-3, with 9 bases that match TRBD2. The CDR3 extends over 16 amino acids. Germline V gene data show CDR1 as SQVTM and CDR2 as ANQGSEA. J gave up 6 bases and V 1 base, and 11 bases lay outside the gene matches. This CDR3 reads CSVEVGISGSSDTQYF. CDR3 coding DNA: TGCAGCGTTGAAGTGGGGATTAGCGGGAGCAGTGATACGCAGTATTTT.

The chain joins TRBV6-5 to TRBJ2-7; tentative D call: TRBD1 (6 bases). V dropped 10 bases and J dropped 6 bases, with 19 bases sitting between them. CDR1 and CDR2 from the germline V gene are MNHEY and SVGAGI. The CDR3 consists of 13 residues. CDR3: CATSHRELGEQYF. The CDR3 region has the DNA TGTGCCACCAGCCACAGGGAGCTTGGCGAGCAGTACTTC.

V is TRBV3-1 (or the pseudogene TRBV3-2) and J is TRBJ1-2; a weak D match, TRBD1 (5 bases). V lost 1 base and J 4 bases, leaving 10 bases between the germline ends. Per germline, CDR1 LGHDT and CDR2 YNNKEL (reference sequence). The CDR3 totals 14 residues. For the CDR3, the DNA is TGTGCCAGCAGCCAAGGGGCAGGGCCCTATGGCTACACCTTC. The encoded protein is CASSQGAGPYGYTF.

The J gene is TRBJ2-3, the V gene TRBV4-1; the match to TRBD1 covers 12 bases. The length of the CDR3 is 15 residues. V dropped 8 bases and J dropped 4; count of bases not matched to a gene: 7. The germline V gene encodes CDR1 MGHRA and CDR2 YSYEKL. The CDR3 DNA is TGCGCCAGCTCCTCCGGGACAGGGGGCGCAGATACGCAGTATTTT. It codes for CASSSGTGGADTQYF.

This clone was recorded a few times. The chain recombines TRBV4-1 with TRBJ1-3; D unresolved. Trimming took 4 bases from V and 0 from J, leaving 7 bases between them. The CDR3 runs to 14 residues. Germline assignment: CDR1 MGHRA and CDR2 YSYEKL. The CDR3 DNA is TGCGCCAGCAGCCGGGCAGGCTCTGGAAACACCATATATTTT. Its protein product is CASSRAGSGNTIYF.

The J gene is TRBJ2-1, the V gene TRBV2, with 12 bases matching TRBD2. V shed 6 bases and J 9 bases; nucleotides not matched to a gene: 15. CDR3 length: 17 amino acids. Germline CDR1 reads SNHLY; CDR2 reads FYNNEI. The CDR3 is CASRGTGLAGFDPEQFF. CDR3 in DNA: TGTGCCAGCAGGGGAACAGGACTAGCGGGGTTTGACCCTGAGCAGTTCTTC. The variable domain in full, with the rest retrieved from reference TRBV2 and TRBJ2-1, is EPEVTQTPSHQVTQMGQEVILRCVPISNHLYFYWYRQILGQKVEFLVSFYNNEISEKSEIFDDQFSVERPDGSNFTLKIRSTKLEDSAMYFCASRGTGLAGFDPEQFFGPGTRLTVL.

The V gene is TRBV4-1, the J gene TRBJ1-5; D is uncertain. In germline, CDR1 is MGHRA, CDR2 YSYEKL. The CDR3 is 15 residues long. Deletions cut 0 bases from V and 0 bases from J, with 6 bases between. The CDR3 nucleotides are TGCGCCAGCAGCCAAGAACATCTTAGCAATCAGCCCCAGCATTTT. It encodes CASSQEHLSNQPQHF.

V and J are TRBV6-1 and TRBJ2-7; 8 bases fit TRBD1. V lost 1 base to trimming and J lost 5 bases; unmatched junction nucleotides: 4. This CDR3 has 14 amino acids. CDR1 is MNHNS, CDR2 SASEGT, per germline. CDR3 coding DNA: TGTGCCAGCAGTGAAGTCGGCAGGGGGCACGAGCAGTACTTC. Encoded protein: CASSEVGRGHEQYF.

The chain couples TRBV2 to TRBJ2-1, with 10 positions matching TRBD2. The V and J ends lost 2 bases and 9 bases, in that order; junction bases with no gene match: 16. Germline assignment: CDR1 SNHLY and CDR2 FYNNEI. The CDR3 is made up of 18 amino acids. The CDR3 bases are TGTGCCAGCAGTGAAACGGGGAGGCGTAGCGGGAGGATCAGTGAGCAGTTCTTC. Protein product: CASSETGRRSGRISEQFF.

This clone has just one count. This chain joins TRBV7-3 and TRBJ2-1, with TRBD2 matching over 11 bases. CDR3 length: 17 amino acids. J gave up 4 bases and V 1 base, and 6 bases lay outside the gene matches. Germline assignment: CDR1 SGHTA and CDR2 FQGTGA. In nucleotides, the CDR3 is TGTGCCAGCAGCTTAATTCGCGGGACTAGCGGTTACAATGAGCAGTTCTTC. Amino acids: CASSLIRGTSGYNEQFF.